This T cell receptor (beta chain) was documented in a study of a mutant IDH1 vaccine in newly diagnosed glioma. Overall study: In weeks 1, 3, 5, 7, 11, 15, 19 and 23, patients were vaccinated. Antecedent treatment encompassed radiotherapy, temozolomide, or their combination; the majority received both. Study results and caveats: Altogether, approximately 93% of patients exhibited vaccine-induced immune responses.

Time point described: week 11, during vaccination. In every dose of vaccine, 300 ug of mutant IDH1 20-mer peptide was given alongside topical imiquimod. Regarding this clone: What it recognizes is unknown.

The table came from immunoSEQ multiplex PCR; TCRdb's copy has only in-frame clones and leaves some out. The sample shows 40,000 or so clones, around 84% of them seen only once. The length of the CDR3 is 14 residues. With 5 bases clipped from V and 7 bases from J, the junction kept 5 bases outside the gene matches. Germline values: CDR1 SGHTA, CDR2 FQGNSA. Sequences were derived from PBMCs, sampled from a glioma patient whose treatment included an IDH1 peptide vaccine. The chain links TRBV7-2 to TRBJ2-1; 10 bases are a match to TRBD1. The receptor was derived from a man in his forties or fifties with glioma. In DNA form, the CDR3 reads TGTGCCAGCAGCCCGGACAGGGGGAGGAATGAGCAGTTCTTC. Protein: CASSPDRGRNEQFF.